Sequencing of this T cell receptor beta chain was carried out in a study of T cells in Graves' hyperthyroidism and ophthalmopathy. Study results and limitations: Most thyroid clonotypes that were expanded above 0.001 also turned up in blood.

About this clonotype itself: Its target is not known.

The investigators amplified TCR beta CDR3 regions from RNA transcripts. HTBI primers were used for first-round RT-PCR of the TCR CDR3. TCRdb processed the multiplex PCR reads anew with MiXCR; each CDR3 protein has one entry. The table has over 700,000 distinct CDR3 sequences, around 38% seen once. The germline V gene encodes CDR1 LNHDA and CDR2 SQIVND (reference sequence). There are 13 residues in the CDR3. Trimming took 3 bases from V and 1 from J, leaving 3 bases between them. The authors obtained PBMCs from roughly 9.7 ml of fresh peripheral blood. Specimen: blood. The rearrangement links TRBV19 to TRBJ2-2; the D is unclear. This clonotype was sampled from a man younger than 35 with Graves' hyperthyroidism. CDR3 sequence reads: CASSMLNTGELFF. The CDR3 coding sequence is TGTGCCAGTAGTATGTTGAACACCGGGGAGCTGTTTTTT.